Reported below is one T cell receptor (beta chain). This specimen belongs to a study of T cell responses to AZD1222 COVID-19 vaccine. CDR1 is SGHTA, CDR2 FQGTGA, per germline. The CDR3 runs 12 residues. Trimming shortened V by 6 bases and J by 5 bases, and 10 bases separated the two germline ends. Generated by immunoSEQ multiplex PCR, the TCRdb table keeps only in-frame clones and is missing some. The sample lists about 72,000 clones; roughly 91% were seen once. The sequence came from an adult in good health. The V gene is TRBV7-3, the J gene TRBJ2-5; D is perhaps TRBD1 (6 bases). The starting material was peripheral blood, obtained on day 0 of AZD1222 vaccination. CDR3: CASSPTGETQYF. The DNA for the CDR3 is TGTGCCAGCAGTCCCACAGGGGAGACCCAGTACTTC. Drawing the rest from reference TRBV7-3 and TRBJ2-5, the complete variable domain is GAGVSQTPSNKVTEKGKYVELRCDPISGHTALYWYRQSLGQGPEFLIYFQGTGAADDSGLPNDRFFAVRPEGSVSTLKIQRTERGDSAVYLCASSPTGETQYFGPGTRLLVL.